The rows below give T cell receptor beta chains drawn from one sample of a study of T cells after yellow fever vaccination. TCRdb passed the 5' RACE reads through MiXCR, listing each CDR3 protein once. The data hold about 25,000 distinct CDR3 sequences, with approximately 3.2% observed a single time. The source material was PBMCs, either bulk or a sorted T-cell subset (CD4+, CD8+, memory, or dextramer-sorted; not recorded which), sampled about 41 days after the first yellow fever vaccination. These receptors all stem from a man between 18 and 29 years old who received the YFV17D yellow fever vaccine. CDR3s include the opening cysteine and the closing phenylalanine or tryptophan. D genes are given only for firm matches. Only part of the rows carry a size: once, few, many, or a class if the clone is expanded.

many	TRBV12-3/TRBV12-4	TRBJ1-1	NA	CASSLSTLLREAFF	TGTGCCAGCAGCCTCTCGACCCTTCTCCGGGAAGCTTTCTTT
many	TRBV7-2	TRBJ2-3	TRBD2	CASSSLAGGPTDTQYF	TGTGCCAGCAGCTCCCTTGCGGGGGGGCCGACAGATACGCAGTATTTT
many	TRBV20-1	TRBJ2-3	TRBD2	CSASRTSGGATDTQYF	TGCAGTGCTTCCCGGACTAGCGGGGGGGCAACAGATACGCAGTATTTT
many	TRBV6-1	TRBJ1-2	TRBD1	CASGVDRGEVGTF	TGTGCCAGCGGGGTCGACAGGGGGGAAGTTGGCACCTTC
few	TRBV6-1	TRBJ1-5	NA	CASSEGPSNQPQHF	TGTGCCAGCAGTGAGGGGCCCAGCAATCAGCCCCAGCATTTT
many	TRBV5-1	TRBJ2-3	NA	CASSLRESASTDTQYF	TGCGCCAGCAGCTTGAGGGAGAGCGCTAGCACAGATACGCAGTATTTT
many	TRBV7-2	TRBJ2-3	NA	CASSLSGISTDTQYF	TGTGCCAGCAGCTTAAGTGGTATTAGCACAGATACGCAGTATTTT
many	TRBV5-1	TRBJ2-3	NA	CASGQSSTDTQYF	TGCGCCAGCGGACAGAGTAGCACAGATACGCAGTATTTT
many	TRBV7-2	TRBJ1-1	NA	CASSLNQGVSEAFF	TGTGCCAGCAGCCTTAATCAGGGAGTGTCTGAAGCTTTCTTT
many	TRBV9	TRBJ2-1	TRBD2	CASSVRLAGRSNEQFF	TGTGCCAGCAGCGTTAGACTAGCGGGCCGAAGTAATGAGCAGTTCTTC
many	TRBV15	TRBJ2-5	NA	CATSRRRLVRGETQYF	TGTGCCACCAGCAGAAGACGACTAGTAAGAGGGGAGACCCAGTACTTC
many	TRBV4-2	TRBJ2-3	NA	CASSRRTSTDTQYF	TGTGCCAGCAGTCGGCGGACTAGCACAGATACGCAGTATTTT
many	TRBV5-1	TRBJ1-4	TRBD1	CASSLGDRVGEKLFF	TGCGCCAGCAGCTTGGGTGACAGGGTTGGGGAAAAACTGTTTTTT
many	TRBV15	TRBJ1-4	NA	CATSRDRGWDEKLFF	TGTGCCACCAGCAGAGACCGGGGCTGGGACGAAAAACTGTTTTTT
medium-sized	TRBV7-2	TRBJ2-2	NA	CASSGMVGGTGELFF	TGTGCCAGCAGCGGGATGGTAGGCGGGACCGGGGAGCTGTTTTTT
medium-sized	TRBV5-1	TRBJ2-1	TRBD1	CASSPDRVREQFF	TGCGCCAGCAGCCCGGACAGGGTTCGGGAGCAGTTCTTC
many	TRBV4-3	TRBJ1-5	NA	CASSQRRGNGNQPQHF	TGCGCCAGCAGCCAGCGGCGGGGGAATGGCAATCAGCCCCAGCATTTT
many	TRBV4-3	TRBJ1-1	NA	CASSQETWERAFF	TGCGCCAGCAGCCAAGAAACCTGGGAGAGGGCTTTCTTT
many	TRBV20-1	TRBJ1-4	NA	CSARDPGRANEKLFF	TGCAGTGCTAGAGATCCGGGACGGGCTAATGAAAAACTGTTTTTT
many	TRBV7-2	TRBJ2-7	TRBD1	CASGVDRTRGEQYF	TGTGCCAGCGGCGTGGACAGGACGCGTGGGGAGCAGTACTTC
many	TRBV12-3/TRBV12-4	TRBJ2-5	NA	CASTPQGETQYF	TGTGCCAGCACCCCACAGGGAGAGACCCAGTACTTC
many	TRBV18	TRBJ2-5	NA	CASSQQEAETQYF	TGTGCCAGCTCACAACAAGAAGCGGAGACCCAGTACTTC
NA	TRBV10-3	TRBJ2-7	TRBD2	CAIGEEGGRYF	TGTGCCATCGGGGAAGAGGGAGGGAGGTACTTC
many	TRBV18	TRBJ1-6	NA	CASSPVQVNSPLHF	TGTGCCAGCTCACCCGTCCAGGTTAATTCACCCCTCCACTTT
many	TRBV6-1	TRBJ2-2	NA	CASSVIGGITGELFF	TGTGCCAGCAGTGTGATCGGGGGCATCACCGGGGAGCTGTTTTTT
many	TRBV11-1	TRBJ2-7	NA	CASSFSRYYEQYF	TGTGCCAGCAGCTTTTCCCGCTACTACGAGCAGTACTTC
many	TRBV19	TRBJ1-1	TRBD1	CASTSLGGWTEAFF	TGTGCCAGTACCTCCCTAGGGGGCTGGACTGAAGCTTTCTTT
NA	TRBV18	TRBJ2-5	NA	CASSPLSQETQYF	TGTGCCAGCTCACCATTAAGTCAGGAGACCCAGTACTTC
many	TRBV6-5	TRBJ2-3	NA	CASSPNGGPDTQYF	TGTGCCAGCAGTCCCAATGGGGGCCCAGACACGCAGTATTTT
many	TRBV5-6	TRBJ2-3	TRBD1	CASSLYQGADTQYF	TGTGCCAGCAGCTTGTACCAGGGGGCAGATACGCAGTATTTT
many	TRBV12-3/TRBV12-4	TRBJ2-5	NA	CASSFRRHQETQYF	TGTGCCAGCAGTTTTAGACGGCACCAAGAGACCCAGTACTTC
many	TRBV25-1	TRBJ1-3	NA	CASRQFSGNTIYF	TGTGCCAGCAGACAGTTCTCTGGAAACACCATATATTTT
many	TRBV5-1	TRBJ2-5	TRBD2	CASSSSSGKGETQYF	TGCGCCAGCAGCTCATCTAGCGGGAAGGGGGAGACCCAGTACTTC
many	TRBV7-9	TRBJ2-2	NA	CASSLGLEVLTTGELFF	TGTGCCAGCAGCTTAGGACTTGAGGTTCTTACCACCGGGGAGCTGTTTTTT
many	TRBV5-1	TRBJ2-6	TRBD1	CASSLVATGAGANVLTF	TGCGCCAGCAGCTTGGTGGCAACAGGGGCCGGGGCCAACGTCCTGACTTTC
many	TRBV5-1	TRBJ2-1	NA	CASSLITPGQAYNEQFF	TGCGCCAGCAGTCTGATTACACCGGGGCAGGCTTACAATGAGCAGTTCTTC
many	TRBV4-1	TRBJ1-2	TRBD1	CASSQGQGAGYGYTF	TGCGCCAGCAGCCAAGGACAGGGGGCTGGGTATGGCTACACCTTC
many	TRBV7-3	TRBJ2-1	NA	CASSLGGASYNEQFF	TGTGCCAGCAGCTTAGGGGGCGCCTCCTACAATGAGCAGTTCTTC
many	TRBV5-1	TRBJ2-5	NA	CASSSNQETQYF	TGCGCCAGCAGCTCGAACCAAGAGACCCAGTACTTC
many	TRBV9	TRBJ2-4	NA	CASGPFLAKNIQYF	TGTGCCAGTGGGCCTTTCCTAGCCAAAAACATTCAGTACTTC
many	TRBV2	TRBJ2-5	NA	CASSRETQYF	TGTGCCAGCAGCCGGGAGACCCAGTACTTC